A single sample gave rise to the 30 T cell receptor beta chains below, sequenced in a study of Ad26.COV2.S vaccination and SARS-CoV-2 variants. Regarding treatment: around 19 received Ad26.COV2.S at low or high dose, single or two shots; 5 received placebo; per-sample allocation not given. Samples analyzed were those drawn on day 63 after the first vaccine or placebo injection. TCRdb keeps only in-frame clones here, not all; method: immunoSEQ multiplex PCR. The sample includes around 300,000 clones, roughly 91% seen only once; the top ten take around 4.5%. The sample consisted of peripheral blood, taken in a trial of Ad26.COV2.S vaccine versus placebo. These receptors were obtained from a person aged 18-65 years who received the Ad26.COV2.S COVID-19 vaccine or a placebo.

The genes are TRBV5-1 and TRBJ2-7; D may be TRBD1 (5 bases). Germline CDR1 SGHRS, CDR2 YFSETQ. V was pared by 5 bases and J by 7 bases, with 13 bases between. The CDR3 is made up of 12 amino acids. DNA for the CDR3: TGCGCCAGCAGTCCGGACACTCTGGAGCAGTACTTC. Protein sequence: CASSPDTLEQYF.

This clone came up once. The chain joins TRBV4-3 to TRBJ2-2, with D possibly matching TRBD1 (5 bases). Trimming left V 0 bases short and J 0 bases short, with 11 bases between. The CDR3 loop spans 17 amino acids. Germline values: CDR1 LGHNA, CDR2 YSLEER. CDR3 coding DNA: TGCGCCAGCAGCCAAGACGGAGAAGGGGCGAACACCGGGGAGCTGTTTTTT. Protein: CASSQDGEGANTGELFF.

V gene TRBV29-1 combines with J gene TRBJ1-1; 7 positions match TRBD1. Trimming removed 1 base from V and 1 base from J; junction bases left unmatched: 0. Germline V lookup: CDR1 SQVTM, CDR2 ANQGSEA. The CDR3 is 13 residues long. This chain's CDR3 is CSVEGDRNTEAFF. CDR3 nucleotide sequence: TGCAGCGTTGAAGGGGACAGGAACACTGAAGCTTTCTTT.

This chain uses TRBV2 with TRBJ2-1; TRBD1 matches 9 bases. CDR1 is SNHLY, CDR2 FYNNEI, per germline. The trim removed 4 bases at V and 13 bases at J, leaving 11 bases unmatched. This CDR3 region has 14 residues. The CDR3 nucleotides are TGTGCCAGCAGTGGCCTTTTGGACAGGGGTCTTCAGTTCTTC. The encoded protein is CASSGLLDRGLQFF. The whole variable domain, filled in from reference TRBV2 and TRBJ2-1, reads EPEVTQTPSHQVTQMGQEVILRCVPISNHLYFYWYRQILGQKVEFLVSFYNNEISEKSEIFDDQFSVERPDGSNFTLKIRSTKLEDSAMYFCASSGLLDRGLQFFGPGTRLTVL.

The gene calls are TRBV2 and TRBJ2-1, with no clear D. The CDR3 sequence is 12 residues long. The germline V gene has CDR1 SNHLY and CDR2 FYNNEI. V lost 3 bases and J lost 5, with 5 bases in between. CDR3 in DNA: TGTGCCAGCAGTGATGAGAACAATGAGCAGTTCTTC. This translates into CASSDENNEQFF. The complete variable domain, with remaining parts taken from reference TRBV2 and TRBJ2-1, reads EPEVTQTPSHQVTQMGQEVILRCVPISNHLYFYWYRQILGQKVEFLVSFYNNEISEKSEIFDDQFSVERPDGSNFTLKIRSTKLEDSAMYFCASSDENNEQFFGPGTRLTVL.

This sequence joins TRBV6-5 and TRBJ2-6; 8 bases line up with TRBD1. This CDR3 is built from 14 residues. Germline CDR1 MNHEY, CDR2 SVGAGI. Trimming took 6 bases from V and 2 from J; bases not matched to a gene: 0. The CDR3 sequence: CASRQGAGANVLTF. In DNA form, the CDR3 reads TGTGCCAGCAGACAGGGGGCTGGGGCCAACGTCCTGACTTTC.

The CDR3 region is CASSLNRGKGEEQYF. The CDR3 DNA sequence: TGTGCCAGCAGCTTAAACAGGGGGAAGGGGGAAGAGCAGTACTTC. The gene calls are TRBV7-6 and TRBJ2-7; 8 bases are a match to TRBD1. Losses at the gene ends were 2 bases for V and 7 bases for J; bases not matched to a gene: 10. CDR3 length: 15 residues. Germline CDR1 is SGHVS and CDR2 is FNYEAQ.

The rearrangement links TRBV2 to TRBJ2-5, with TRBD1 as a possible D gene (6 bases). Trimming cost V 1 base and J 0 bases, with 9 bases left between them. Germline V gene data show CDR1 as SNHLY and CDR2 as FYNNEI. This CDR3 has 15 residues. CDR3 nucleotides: TGTGCCAGCAGTGAAGTGGGGGCAGACCAAGAGACCCAGTACTTC. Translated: CASSEVGADQETQYF.

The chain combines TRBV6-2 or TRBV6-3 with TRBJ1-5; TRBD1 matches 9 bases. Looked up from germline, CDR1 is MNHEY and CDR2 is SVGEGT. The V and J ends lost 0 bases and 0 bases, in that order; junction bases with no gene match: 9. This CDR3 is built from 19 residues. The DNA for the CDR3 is TGTGCCAGCAGTTACTCCCCGGACAGGGGACGTTTTAGCAATCAGCCCCAGCATTTT. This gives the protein CASSYSPDRGRFSNQPQHF.

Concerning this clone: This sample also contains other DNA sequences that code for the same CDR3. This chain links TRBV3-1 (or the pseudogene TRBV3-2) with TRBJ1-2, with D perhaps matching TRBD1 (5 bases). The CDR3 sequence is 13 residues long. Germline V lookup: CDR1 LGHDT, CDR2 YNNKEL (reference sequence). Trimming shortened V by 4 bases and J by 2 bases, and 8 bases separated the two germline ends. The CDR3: CASSPSGNYGYTF. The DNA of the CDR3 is TGTGCCAGCAGCCCATCAGGGAACTATGGCTACACCTTC.

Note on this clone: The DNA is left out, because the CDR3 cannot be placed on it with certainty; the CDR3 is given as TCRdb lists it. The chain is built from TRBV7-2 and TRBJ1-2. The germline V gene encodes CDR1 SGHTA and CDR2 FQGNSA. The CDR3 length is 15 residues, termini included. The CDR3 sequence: CASSFRFGENYGYTF.

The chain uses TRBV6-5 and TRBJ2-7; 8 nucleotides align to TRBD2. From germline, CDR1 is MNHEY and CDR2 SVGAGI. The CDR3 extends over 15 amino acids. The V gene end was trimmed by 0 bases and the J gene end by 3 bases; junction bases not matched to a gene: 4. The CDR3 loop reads CASSYSAGVGYEQYF. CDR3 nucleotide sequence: TGTGCCAGCAGTTACTCAGCGGGAGTGGGCTACGAGCAGTACTTC.

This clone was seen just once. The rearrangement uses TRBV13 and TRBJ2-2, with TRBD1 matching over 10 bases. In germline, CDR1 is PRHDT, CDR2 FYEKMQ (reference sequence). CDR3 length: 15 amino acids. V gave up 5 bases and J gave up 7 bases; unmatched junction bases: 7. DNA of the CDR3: TGTGCCAGCAGCACTACGGGACAGGGGATCGGGGAGCTGTTTTTT. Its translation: CASSTTGQGIGELFF.

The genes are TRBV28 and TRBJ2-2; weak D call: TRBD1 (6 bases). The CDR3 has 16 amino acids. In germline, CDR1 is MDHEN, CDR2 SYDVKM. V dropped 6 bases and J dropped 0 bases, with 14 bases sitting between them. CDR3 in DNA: TGTGCCAGCAGAAGTCAGGGGCGCTCGAACACCGGGGAGCTGTTTTTT. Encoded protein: CASRSQGRSNTGELFF.

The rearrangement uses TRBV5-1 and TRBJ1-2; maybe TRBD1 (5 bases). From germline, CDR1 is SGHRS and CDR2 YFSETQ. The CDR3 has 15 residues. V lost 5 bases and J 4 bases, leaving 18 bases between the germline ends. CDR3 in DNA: TGCGCCAGCAGTCTTGCCCTCGGGGGTGTCTATGGCTACACCTTC. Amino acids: CASSLALGGVYGYTF.

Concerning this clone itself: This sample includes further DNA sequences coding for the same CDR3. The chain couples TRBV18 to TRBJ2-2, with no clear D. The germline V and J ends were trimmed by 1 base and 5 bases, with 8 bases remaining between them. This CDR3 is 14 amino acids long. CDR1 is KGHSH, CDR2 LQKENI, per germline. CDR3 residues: CASSPLRATGELFF. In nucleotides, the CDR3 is TGTGCCAGCTCACCACTACGGGCTACCGGGGAGCTGTTTTTT.

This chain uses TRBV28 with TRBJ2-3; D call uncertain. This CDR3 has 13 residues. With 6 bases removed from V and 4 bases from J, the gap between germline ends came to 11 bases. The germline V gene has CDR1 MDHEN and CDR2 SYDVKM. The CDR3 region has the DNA TGTGCCAGCAGCTTGCCTATACCAGATACGCAGTATTTT. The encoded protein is CASSLPIPDTQYF.

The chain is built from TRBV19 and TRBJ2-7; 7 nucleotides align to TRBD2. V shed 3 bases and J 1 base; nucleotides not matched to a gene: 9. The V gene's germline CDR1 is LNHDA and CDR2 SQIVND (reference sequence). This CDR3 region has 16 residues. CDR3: CASSINPTGGSYEQYF. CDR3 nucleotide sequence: TGTGCCAGTAGTATTAATCCCACGGGAGGATCCTACGAGCAGTACTTC.

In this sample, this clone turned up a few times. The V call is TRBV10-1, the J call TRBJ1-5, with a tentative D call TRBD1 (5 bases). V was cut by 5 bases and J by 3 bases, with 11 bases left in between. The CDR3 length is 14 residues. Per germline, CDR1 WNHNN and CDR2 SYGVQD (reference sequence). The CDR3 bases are TGCGCCAGCAGTCCTGGGGGATTCAATCAGCCCCAGCATTTT. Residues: CASSPGGFNQPQHF.

DNA of the CDR3: TGTGCCTGGAGTGTAAACTCCGCACCCCTCCACTTT. Translating gives CAWSVNSAPLHF. The chain links TRBV30 to TRBJ1-6, with D unclear. Trimming stripped 0 bases from V and 11 bases from J, with 8 bases between. The V gene's germline CDR1 is GTSNPN and CDR2 SVGIG (reference sequence). The CDR3 totals 12 residues.

This chain's CDR3 is CASSRPRSSYNEQFF. In DNA, the CDR3 is TGTGCCAGTAGTAGACCGAGGAGCTCCTACAATGAGCAGTTCTTC. The gene calls are TRBV19 and TRBJ2-1; D is uncertain. The CDR3 has 15 residues. Germline V CDR1 and CDR2: LNHDA, SQIVND (reference sequence). V was clipped by 4 bases and J by 0 bases, with 10 bases between them.

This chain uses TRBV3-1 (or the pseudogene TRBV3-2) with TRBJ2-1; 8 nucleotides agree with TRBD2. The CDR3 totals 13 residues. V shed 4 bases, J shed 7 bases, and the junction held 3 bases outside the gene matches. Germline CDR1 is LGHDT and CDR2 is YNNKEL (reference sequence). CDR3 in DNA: TGTGCCAGCAGCCCGGGGACTAGAAATGAGCAGTTCTTC. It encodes CASSPGTRNEQFF.

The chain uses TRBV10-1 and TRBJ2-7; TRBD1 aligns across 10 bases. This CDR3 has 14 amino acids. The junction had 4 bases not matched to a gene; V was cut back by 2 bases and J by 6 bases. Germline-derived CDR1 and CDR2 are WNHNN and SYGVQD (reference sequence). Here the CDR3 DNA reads TGCGCCAGCAGTGAGGGGACAGGGGTCGTCGAGCAGTACTTC. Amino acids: CASSEGTGVVEQYF.

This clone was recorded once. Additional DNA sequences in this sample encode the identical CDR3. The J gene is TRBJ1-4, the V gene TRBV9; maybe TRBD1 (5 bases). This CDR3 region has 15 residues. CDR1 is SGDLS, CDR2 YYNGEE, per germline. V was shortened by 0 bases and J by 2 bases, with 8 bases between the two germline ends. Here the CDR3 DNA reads TGTGCCAGCAGCGTAGCGGGGACGACTAATGAAAAACTGTTTTTT. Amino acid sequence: CASSVAGTTNEKLFF.

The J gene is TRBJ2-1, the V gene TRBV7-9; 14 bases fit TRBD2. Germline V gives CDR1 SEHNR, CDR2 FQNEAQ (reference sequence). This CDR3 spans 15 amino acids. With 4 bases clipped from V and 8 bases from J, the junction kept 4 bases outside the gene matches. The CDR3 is CASSSGLAGDDEQFF. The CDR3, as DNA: TGTGCCAGCAGCTCGGGACTAGCGGGAGACGATGAGCAGTTCTTC.

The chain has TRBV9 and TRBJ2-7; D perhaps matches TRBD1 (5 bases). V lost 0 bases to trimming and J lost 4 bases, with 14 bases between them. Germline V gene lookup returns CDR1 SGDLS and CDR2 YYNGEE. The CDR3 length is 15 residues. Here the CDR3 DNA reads TGTGCCAGCAGCGTAGAGGGTACAGGATCTTACGAGCAGTACTTC. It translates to CASSVEGTGSYEQYF.

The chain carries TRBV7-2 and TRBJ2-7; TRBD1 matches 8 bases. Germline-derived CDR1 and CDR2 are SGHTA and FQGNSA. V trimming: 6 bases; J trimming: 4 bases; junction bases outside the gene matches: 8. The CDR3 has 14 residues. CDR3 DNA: TGTGCCAGCAGTCCCCAGGGGGCCAATTACGAGCAGTACTTC. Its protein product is CASSPQGANYEQYF.

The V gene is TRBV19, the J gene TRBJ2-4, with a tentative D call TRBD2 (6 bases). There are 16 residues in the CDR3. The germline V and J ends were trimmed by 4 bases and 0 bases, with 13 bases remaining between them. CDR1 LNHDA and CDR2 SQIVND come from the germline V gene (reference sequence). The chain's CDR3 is CASSRGVREAKNIQYF. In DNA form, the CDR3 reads TGTGCCAGTAGTAGGGGGGTGAGAGAAGCCAAAAACATTCAGTACTTC.

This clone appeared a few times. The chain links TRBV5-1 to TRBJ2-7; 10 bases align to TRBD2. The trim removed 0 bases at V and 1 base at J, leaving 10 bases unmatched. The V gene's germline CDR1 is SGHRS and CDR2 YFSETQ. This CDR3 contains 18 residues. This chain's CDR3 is CASSLAASGSGGSYEQYF. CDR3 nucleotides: TGCGCCAGCAGCTTGGCAGCTAGCGGGAGCGGGGGTTCCTACGAGCAGTACTTC.

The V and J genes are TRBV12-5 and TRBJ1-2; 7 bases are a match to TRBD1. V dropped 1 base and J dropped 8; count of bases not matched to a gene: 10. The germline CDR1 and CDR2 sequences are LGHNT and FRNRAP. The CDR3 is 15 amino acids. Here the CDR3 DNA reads TGTGCTAGTGGTTTGGCCGCTACGAGGGGGCAGGGCTACACCTTC. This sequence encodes CASGLAATRGQGYTF.